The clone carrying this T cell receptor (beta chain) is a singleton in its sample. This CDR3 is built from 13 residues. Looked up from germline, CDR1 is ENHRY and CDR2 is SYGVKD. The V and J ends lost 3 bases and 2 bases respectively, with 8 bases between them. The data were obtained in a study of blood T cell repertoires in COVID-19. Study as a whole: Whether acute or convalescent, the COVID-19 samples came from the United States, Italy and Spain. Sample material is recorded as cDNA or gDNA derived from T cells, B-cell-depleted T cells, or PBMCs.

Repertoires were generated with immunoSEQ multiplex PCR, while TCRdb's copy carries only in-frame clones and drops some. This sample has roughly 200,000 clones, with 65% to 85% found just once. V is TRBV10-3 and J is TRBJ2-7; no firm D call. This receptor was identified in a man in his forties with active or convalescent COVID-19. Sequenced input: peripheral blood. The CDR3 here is CAISEVVPYEQYF. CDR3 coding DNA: TGTGCCATCAGTGAAGTAGTCCCCTACGAGCAGTACTTC.